The rows below give T cell receptor beta chains drawn from one sample of a study of TIL therapy for anti-PD-1-resistant metastatic lung cancer. Repertoires were generated with immunoSEQ multiplex PCR, while TCRdb's copy carries only in-frame clones and drops some. The sample has about 60,000 clones; roughly 84% are singletons. Sequences were derived from blood, sampled at baseline. All receptors derive from a person aged 25-79 years with non-small cell lung cancer. Both conserved end residues are part of each CDR3. Each record gives: V gene, D gene, clone size, J gene, CDR3 protein, CDR3 DNA. The D gene is left open where the match is weak. Clone size is stated in some rows and not others, as once, few, many or a class when expanded.

v_gene: TRBV7-3
d_gene: TRBD1
abundance: -
j_gene: TRBJ2-3
CDR3aa: CASSCIQGAQGTDTQYF
CDR3nt: TGTGCCAGCAGCTGCATCCAGGGGGCGCAGGGCACAGATACGCAGTATTTT

v_gene: TRBV19
d_gene: TRBD1
abundance: -
j_gene: TRBJ1-5
CDR3aa: CASSRKPDRGNQPQHF
CDR3nt: TGTGCCAGTAGCCGTAAACCTGACAGGGGTAATCAGCCCCAGCATTTT

v_gene: TRBV20-1
d_gene: -
abundance: -
j_gene: TRBJ2-5
CDR3aa: CSAALETQYF
CDR3nt: TGCAGTGCCGCCTTGGAGACCCAGTACTTC

v_gene: TRBV9
d_gene: TRBD1
abundance: -
j_gene: TRBJ1-1
CDR3aa: CASSPRDSIAEAFF
CDR3nt: TGTGCCAGCAGCCCCCGGGACAGTATCGCTGAAGCTTTCTTT

v_gene: TRBV9
d_gene: -
abundance: -
j_gene: TRBJ1-5
CDR3aa: CASSSRTVNQPQHF
CDR3nt: TGTGCCAGCAGCTCAAGGACGGTTAATCAGCCCCAGCATTTT

v_gene: TRBV3-1/TRBV3-2
d_gene: -
abundance: -
j_gene: TRBJ2-3
CDR3aa: CASSTPTDSTDTQYF
CDR3nt: TGTGCCAGCTCTACCCCGACGGACTCCACAGATACGCAGTATTTT

v_gene: TRBV2
d_gene: -
abundance: -
j_gene: TRBJ2-5
CDR3aa: CASSDNPDGLEETQYF
CDR3nt: TGTGCCAGCAGTGACAACCCCGACGGCCTGGAAGAGACCCAGTACTTC

v_gene: TRBV2
d_gene: -
abundance: -
j_gene: TRBJ2-5
CDR3aa: CASSELARQETQYF
CDR3nt: TGTGCCAGCAGTGAACTAGCGCGTCAAGAGACCCAGTACTTC

v_gene: TRBV7-9
d_gene: -
abundance: few
j_gene: TRBJ2-1
CDR3aa: CASSPPAENEQFF
CDR3nt: TGTGCCAGCAGCCCCCCCGCTGAGAATGAGCAGTTCTTC

v_gene: TRBV11-2
d_gene: -
abundance: -
j_gene: TRBJ2-7
CDR3aa: CASSLAYEQYF
CDR3nt: TGTGCCAGCAGCTTAGCCTACGAGCAGTACTTC

v_gene: TRBV10-3
d_gene: -
abundance: -
j_gene: TRBJ1-5
CDR3aa: CAISDKGTGQPQHF
CDR3nt: TGTGCCATCAGTGATAAGGGGACCGGACAGCCCCAGCATTTT

v_gene: TRBV5-1
d_gene: -
abundance: -
j_gene: TRBJ2-7
CDR3aa: CASSLAEGDTHEQYF
CDR3nt: TGCGCCAGCAGCTTGGCCGAAGGGGACACCCACGAGCAGTACTTC

v_gene: TRBV6-4
d_gene: -
abundance: once
j_gene: TRBJ1-5
CDR3aa: CASSVPPPNPRGDNQPQHF
CDR3nt: TGTGCCAGCAGTGTACCCCCACCGAATCCCAGGGGAGACAATCAGCCCCAGCATTTT

v_gene: TRBV28
d_gene: -
abundance: -
j_gene: TRBJ1-2
CDR3aa: CASSLLAETGYGYTF
CDR3nt: TGTGCCAGCAGTTTATTGGCCGAGACGGGCTATGGCTACACCTTC

v_gene: TRBV18
d_gene: -
abundance: -
j_gene: TRBJ2-1
CDR3aa: CASSGMGGPYNEQFF
CDR3nt: TGTGCCAGCTCGGGGATGGGGGGACCCTACAATGAGCAGTTCTTC

v_gene: TRBV3-1/TRBV3-2
d_gene: -
abundance: -
j_gene: TRBJ1-1
CDR3aa: CASGWENTEAFF
CDR3nt: TGTGCCAGCGGCTGGGAGAACACTGAAGCTTTCTTT

v_gene: TRBV5-1
d_gene: -
abundance: -
j_gene: TRBJ2-7
CDR3aa: CASSDRGSLPTLAYEQYF
CDR3nt: TGCGCCAGCTCCGATCGGGGCAGCCTTCCCACCCTGGCCTACGAGCAGTACTTC

v_gene: TRBV2
d_gene: TRBD2
abundance: -
j_gene: TRBJ2-3
CDR3aa: CASSVFISGGAGPDTQYF
CDR3nt: TGTGCCAGCAGTGTTTTCATCAGCGGGGGGGCCGGGCCGGATACGCAGTATTTT

v_gene: TRBV10-3
d_gene: -
abundance: -
j_gene: TRBJ1-5
CDR3aa: CAISDLAEGQPQHF
CDR3nt: TGTGCCATCAGTGATTTGGCAGAGGGTCAGCCCCAGCATTTT

v_gene: TRBV19
d_gene: -
abundance: -
j_gene: TRBJ1-4
CDR3aa: CASPSNGGEKLFF
CDR3nt: TGTGCCAGCCCCTCGAACGGTGGGGAAAAACTGTTTTTT

v_gene: TRBV10-3
d_gene: -
abundance: once
j_gene: TRBJ2-7
CDR3aa: CATSDAYEQYF
CDR3nt: TGTGCCACCTCGGACGCCTACGAGCAGTACTTC

v_gene: TRBV5-1
d_gene: TRBD2
abundance: -
j_gene: TRBJ2-2
CDR3aa: CASSLRLTSENTGELFF
CDR3nt: TGCGCCAGCAGCCTACGTTTAACTAGCGAGAACACCGGGGAGCTGTTTTTT

v_gene: TRBV6-5
d_gene: -
abundance: -
j_gene: TRBJ2-7
CDR3aa: CASSRAGTYEQYF
CDR3nt: TGTGCCAGCAGTCGAGCAGGGACCTACGAGCAGTACTTC

v_gene: TRBV30
d_gene: -
abundance: -
j_gene: TRBJ2-7
CDR3aa: CAWSAFSAASSYEQYF
CDR3nt: TGTGCCTGGAGTGCCTTTTCGGCGGCTAGCTCCTACGAGCAGTACTTC

v_gene: TRBV6-6
d_gene: TRBD1
abundance: few
j_gene: TRBJ1-5
CDR3aa: CASRPGTDNQPQHF
CDR3nt: TGTGCCAGCAGACCCGGGACAGATAATCAGCCCCAGCATTTT

v_gene: TRBV9
d_gene: -
abundance: -
j_gene: TRBJ1-1
CDR3aa: CASSVLLSPTEAFF
CDR3nt: TGTGCCAGCAGCGTATTACTGTCTCCTACTGAAGCTTTCTTT

v_gene: TRBV3-1/TRBV3-2
d_gene: -
abundance: -
j_gene: TRBJ2-7
CDR3aa: CASSQVPDPSSEQYF
CDR3nt: TGTGCCAGCAGCCAAGTCCCGGACCCGTCCTCCGAGCAGTACTTC

v_gene: TRBV9
d_gene: TRBD2
abundance: -
j_gene: TRBJ2-2
CDR3aa: CASSVRGGATGELFF
CDR3nt: TGTGCCAGCAGCGTCCGCGGGGGGGCCACCGGGGAGCTGTTTTTT

v_gene: TRBV3-1/TRBV3-2
d_gene: -
abundance: -
j_gene: TRBJ2-7
CDR3aa: CASSQEGRSYEQYF
CDR3nt: TGTGCCAGCAGCCAAGAAGGTAGGAGCTACGAGCAGTACTTC

v_gene: TRBV7-9
d_gene: TRBD2
abundance: once
j_gene: TRBJ2-7
CDR3aa: CASSRTSGLSYEQYF
CDR3nt: TGTGCCAGCAGCCGGACTAGCGGGCTTTCCTACGAGCAGTACTTC

v_gene: TRBV6-6
d_gene: TRBD2
abundance: -
j_gene: TRBJ2-7
CDR3aa: CASRDDSGSWYEQYF
CDR3nt: TGTGCCAGCAGAGACGATAGCGGGAGTTGGTACGAGCAGTACTTC

v_gene: TRBV15
d_gene: -
abundance: -
j_gene: TRBJ1-2
CDR3aa: CATSRGIGNGYTF
CDR3nt: TGTGCCACCAGCAGAGGAATTGGGAATGGCTACACCTTC

v_gene: TRBV27
d_gene: TRBD1
abundance: -
j_gene: TRBJ2-1
CDR3aa: CASSFPGGYNEQFF
CDR3nt: TGTGCCAGCAGTTTCCCAGGGGGCTACAATGAGCAGTTCTTC

v_gene: TRBV11-2
d_gene: TRBD2
abundance: -
j_gene: TRBJ2-1
CDR3aa: CASSLWTSGGNEQFF
CDR3nt: TGTGCCAGCAGCTTATGGACTAGCGGTGGTAATGAGCAGTTCTTC

v_gene: TRBV3-1/TRBV3-2
d_gene: -
abundance: -
j_gene: TRBJ2-3
CDR3aa: CASSHRGGGDTQYF
CDR3nt: TGTGCCAGCAGCCATAGGGGGGGAGGAGATACGCAGTATTTT

v_gene: TRBV19
d_gene: -
abundance: -
j_gene: TRBJ1-5
CDR3aa: CASSIERNQPQHF
CDR3nt: TGTGCCAGTAGTATTGAGCGCAATCAGCCCCAGCATTTT

v_gene: TRBV6-5
d_gene: TRBD1
abundance: -
j_gene: TRBJ1-2
CDR3aa: CASSPLAGGGYTF
CDR3nt: TGTGCCAGCAGCCCCCTCGCAGGGGGAGGCTACACCTTC

v_gene: TRBV28
d_gene: -
abundance: -
j_gene: TRBJ2-5
CDR3aa: CAITGAGETQYF
CDR3nt: TGTGCCATCACAGGGGCGGGGGAGACCCAGTACTTC

v_gene: TRBV6-6
d_gene: -
abundance: -
j_gene: TRBJ2-3
CDR3aa: CASMGLDTQYF
CDR3nt: TGTGCCAGCATGGGGTTAGATACGCAGTATTTT

v_gene: TRBV19
d_gene: TRBD2
abundance: -
j_gene: TRBJ2-1
CDR3aa: CASSLQGGASYNEQFF
CDR3nt: TGTGCCAGTTCCCTCCAGGGAGGGGCCTCCTACAATGAGCAGTTCTTC

v_gene: TRBV5-5
d_gene: -
abundance: -
j_gene: TRBJ2-7
CDR3aa: CASSLAVTYEQYF
CDR3nt: TGTGCCAGCAGCTTGGCCGTCACCTACGAGCAGTACTTC

v_gene: TRBV7-6
d_gene: -
abundance: -
j_gene: TRBJ2-5
CDR3aa: CASSLYPGGGAEVETQYF
CDR3nt: TGTGCCAGCAGCTTATATCCCGGTGGGGGGGCGGAGGTGGAGACCCAGTACTTC

v_gene: TRBV10-3
d_gene: -
abundance: -
j_gene: TRBJ2-3
CDR3aa: CAISESKTGTDTQYF
CDR3nt: TGTGCCATCAGTGAGTCGAAGACGGGGACAGATACGCAGTATTTT

v_gene: TRBV5-4
d_gene: -
abundance: once
j_gene: TRBJ1-3
CDR3aa: CASSSEGGNTIYF
CDR3nt: TGTGCCAGCAGCTCAGAGGGGGGAAACACCATATATTTT

v_gene: TRBV6-5
d_gene: -
abundance: -
j_gene: TRBJ2-7
CDR3aa: CASSYASRLVLHEQYF
CDR3nt: TGTGCCAGCAGTTACGCGTCACGACTAGTTCTGCACGAGCAGTACTTC

v_gene: TRBV28
d_gene: -
abundance: -
j_gene: TRBJ1-2
CDR3aa: CATLIDGGGYGYTF
CDR3nt: TGTGCCACCTTAATAGACGGGGGGGGCTATGGCTACACCTTC

v_gene: TRBV7-2
d_gene: -
abundance: -
j_gene: TRBJ1-2
CDR3aa: CASSLFLLANYGYTF
CDR3nt: TGTGCCAGCAGCTTATTCCTACTCGCTAACTATGGCTACACCTTC

v_gene: TRBV24-1
d_gene: -
abundance: -
j_gene: TRBJ2-3
CDR3aa: CATSDRWTTSTDTQYF
CDR3nt: TGTGCCACCAGTGACCGATGGACTACCAGCACAGATACGCAGTATTTT

v_gene: TRBV25-1
d_gene: -
abundance: -
j_gene: TRBJ1-3
CDR3aa: CASSDRLQSSGNTIYF
CDR3nt: TGTGCCAGCAGTGACCGCCTTCAAAGCTCTGGAAACACCATATATTTT

v_gene: TRBV27
d_gene: -
abundance: -
j_gene: TRBJ2-6
CDR3aa: CASSLSFSGANVLTF
CDR3nt: TGTGCCAGCAGTTTATCGTTCTCTGGGGCCAACGTCCTGACTTTC

v_gene: TRBV19
d_gene: -
abundance: -
j_gene: TRBJ1-5
CDR3aa: CASSWGRNSNQPQHF
CDR3nt: TGTGCCAGTAGTTGGGGCAGAAATAGCAATCAGCCCCAGCATTTT

v_gene: TRBV3-1/TRBV3-2
d_gene: -
abundance: -
j_gene: TRBJ1-2
CDR3aa: CASSQGGGHQNYGYTF
CDR3nt: TGTGCCAGCAGCCAGGGAGGGGGACACCAAAACTATGGCTACACCTTC

v_gene: TRBV28
d_gene: -
abundance: -
j_gene: TRBJ2-3
CDR3aa: CASTWAGGDTQYF
CDR3nt: TGTGCCAGCACTTGGGCAGGGGGGGATACGCAGTATTTT